The 2 T cell receptor beta chains given below trace back to one sample, sequenced in a study of regulatory T cells in long-lasting Graves disease. Time point reported: newly diagnosed GD, antithyroid drugs for less than 3 months. After RNA was extracted from PBMCs, the TCR library was made from it. Construction of the TCR beta libraries employed iRepertoire HTBI primers in conjunction with Arm-PCR of CDR3 regions. One entry per CDR3 protein results from TCRdb running MiXCR on the multiplex PCR reads. The sample lists more than 300,000 distinct CDR3 sequences, about 10% occurring once. The sample was also linked to a second study, of T cells in Graves' hyperthyroidism and ophthalmopathy.

The sample here was peripheral blood mononuclear cells (PBMCs), taken at new diagnosis, from a patient treated with antithyroid drugs. Receptors were obtained from a woman in her late teens or twenties with Graves disease.

This clonotype was seen a few times. The gene calls are TRBV6-1 and TRBJ1-3; no clear D gene. Trimming removed 6 bases from V and 1 base from J, with 16 bases in between. CDR3 length: 16 amino acids. Germline CDR1 MNHNS, CDR2 SASEGT. The CDR3 reads CASSPVRRFSGNTIYF. The CDR3 nucleotides are TGTGCCAGCAGCCCGGTGAGAAGATTTTCTGGAAACACCATATATTTT.

This clonotype was counted at least ten times. CDR3 sequence: CASSLGQGPEAFF. The CDR3 bases are TGTGCCAGCAGCCTCGGACAGGGGCCTGAAGCTTTCTTT. The chain combines TRBV13 with TRBJ1-1, with 9 bases lining up with TRBD1. The CDR3 runs to 13 residues. The V segment lost 5 bases and the J segment 6 bases; nucleotides outside the gene matches: 4. From germline, CDR1 is PRHDT and CDR2 FYEKMQ (reference sequence).